The clone carrying this T cell receptor (beta chain) was seen ten or more times. The CDR3 is 15 amino acids. The germline V gene encodes CDR1 MNHEY and CDR2 SVGAGI. The V and J ends lost 5 bases and 0 bases respectively, with 14 bases between them. TCRdb re-derived calls from the PCR reads in MiXCR, one entry per CDR3 protein. Among about 98,000 distinct CDR3 sequences listed, about half were seen once. This sample is drawn from a study of CDR3 diversity in severe acne. This chain connects TRBV6-5 to TRBJ2-7, with D possibly called TRBD1 or TRBD2 (5 bases each). The sequenced sample was blood. The receptor comes from a male donor with acne. For the CDR3, the DNA is TGTGCCAGCAGTGTGGAGGCAGGGAGCTCCTACGAGCAGTACTTC. Residues: CASSVEAGSSYEQYF.